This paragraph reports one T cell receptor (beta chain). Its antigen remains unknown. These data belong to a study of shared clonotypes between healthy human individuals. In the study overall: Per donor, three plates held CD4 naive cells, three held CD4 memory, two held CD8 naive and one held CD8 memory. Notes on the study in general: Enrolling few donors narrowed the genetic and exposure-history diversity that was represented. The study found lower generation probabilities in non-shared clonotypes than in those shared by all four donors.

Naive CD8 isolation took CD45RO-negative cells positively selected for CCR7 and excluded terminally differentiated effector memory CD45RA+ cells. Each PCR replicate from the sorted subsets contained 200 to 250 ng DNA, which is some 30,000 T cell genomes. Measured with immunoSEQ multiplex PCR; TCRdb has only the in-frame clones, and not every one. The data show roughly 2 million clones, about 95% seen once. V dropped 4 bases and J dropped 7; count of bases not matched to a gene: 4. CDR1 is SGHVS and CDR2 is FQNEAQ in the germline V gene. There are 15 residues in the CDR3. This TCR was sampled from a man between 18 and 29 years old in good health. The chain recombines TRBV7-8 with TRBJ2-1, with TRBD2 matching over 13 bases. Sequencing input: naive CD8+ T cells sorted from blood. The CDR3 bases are TGTGCCAGCAGCTCTGGGACTAGCGGGATTAATGAGCAGTTCTTC. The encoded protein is CASSSGTSGINEQFF.